Listed here are 8 T cell receptor beta chains from one sample, sequenced in a study of shared clonotypes between healthy human individuals. Data came from immunoSEQ multiplex PCR; TCRdb stores just in-frame clones and leaves some out. Found here are 1.6 million or so clones, around 97% of them singletons; the top ten hold 1.2%. Sequencing input: naive CD4+ T cells sorted from blood. Documented subset: CD45RA+ positively selected. These receptors were collected from a man aged 25-45 years in good health.

This chain's CDR3 is CASSLGSSGITDTQYF. Here the CDR3 DNA reads TGTGCCAGCAGCTTAGGTTCTAGCGGGATTACAGATACGCAGTATTTT. V usage is TRBV11-3 and J usage is TRBJ2-3; 9 nucleotides align to TRBD2. CDR3 length equals 16 residues. The germline CDR1 and CDR2 sequences are SGHNT and YENEEA. V shed 1 base, J shed 3 bases, and the junction held 5 bases outside the gene matches.

V gene TRBV9 combines with J gene TRBJ2-3; D gene uncertain. V lost 0 bases to trimming and J lost 5 bases, with 7 bases between them. The length of the CDR3 is 13 residues. Germline lookup yields CDR1 SGDLS and CDR2 YYNGEE. Here the CDR3 reads CASSVGIGDTQYF. Written as DNA, the CDR3 is TGTGCCAGCAGCGTAGGGATAGGAGATACGCAGTATTTT.

This CDR3 reads CASSVTSSEQYF. The CDR3, as DNA: TGTGCCAGCAGTGTGACTAGCTCCGAGCAGTACTTC. V gene TRBV2 combines with J gene TRBJ2-7, with TRBD2 identical over 7 bases. CDR1 and CDR2 (germline): SNHLY, FYNNEI. The CDR3 is 12 residues long. The ends lost 4 bases at V and 6 bases at J; junction bases unmatched: 3.

The V gene is TRBV5-1, the J gene TRBJ2-7; D not certain. V dropped 0 bases and J dropped 6 bases, with 10 bases sitting between them. In germline, CDR1 is SGHRS, CDR2 YFSETQ. The CDR3 is 13 residues long. CDR3 residues: CASSLGQALEQYF. The CDR3 nucleotides are TGCGCCAGCAGCTTGGGGCAGGCCCTCGAGCAGTACTTC.

V usage is TRBV21-1 and J usage is TRBJ1-1. TRBV21-1 is termed a pseudogene. This CDR3 contains 13 residues. The CDR3 protein is CASGLRENTEAFF. In DNA form, the CDR3 reads TGTGCCAGCGGACTGAGGGAGAACACTGAAGCTTTCTTT.

This clone was recorded once. The chain has TRBV28 and TRBJ1-5; a possible D gene is TRBD1 (6 bases). The CDR3 has 14 amino acids. Germline CDR1 reads MDHEN; CDR2 reads SYDVKM. Trimming took 6 bases from V and 3 from J, leaving 12 bases between them. The CDR3 DNA reads TGTGCCAGCAGGGCTGGACAGTTCAATCAGCCCCAGCATTTT. Translating it yields CASRAGQFNQPQHF. The whole variable domain, remainder taken from reference TRBV28 and TRBJ1-5, is DVKVTQSSRYLVKRTGEKVFLECVQDMDHENMFWYRQDPGLGLRLIYFSYDVKMKEKGDIPEGYSVSREKKERFSLILESASTNQTSMYLCASRAGQFNQPQHFGDGTRLSIL.

V is TRBV9 and J is TRBJ2-1; 8 bases map to TRBD2. V dropped 4 bases and J dropped 2; count of bases not matched to a gene: 14. CDR3 length: 18 residues. Germline lookup yields CDR1 SGDLS and CDR2 YYNGEE. In DNA form, the CDR3 reads TGTGCCAGCAGCCGCTCTTTGGGAAGTAGCGGGACCTACAATGAGCAGTTCTTC. The encoded protein is CASSRSLGSSGTYNEQFF. Filled out from reference TRBV9 and TRBJ2-1, the complete variable domain reads DSGVTQTPKHLITATGQRVTLRCSPRSGDLSVYWYQQSLDQGLQFLIQYYNGEERAKGNILERFSAQQFPDLHSELNLSSLELGDSALYFCASSRSLGSSGTYNEQFFGPGTRLTVL.

The sample holds a few counts of this clone. V gene TRBV10-3 combines with J gene TRBJ2-7; D unresolved. Trimming took off 1 base at V and 2 bases at J, with 6 bases between the two ends. This CDR3 is 13 amino acids long. In germline, CDR1 is ENHRY, CDR2 SYGVKD. In DNA, the CDR3 is TGTGCCATCAGTGAGTTGTTAGCCTACGAGCAGTACTTC. It translates to CAISELLAYEQYF.